This T cell receptor beta chain emerged from a study of siplizumab effects on memory and regulatory T cells. The data were produced by immunoSEQ multiplex PCR, yet TCRdb's version contains in-frame clones alone and is incomplete. The data hold 99,000 or so clones, with roughly 94% observed a single time. General study points: Phenotypic classification as naive or memory proved unattainable for roughly 75-96% of proliferating CD4+ or CD8+ clones. Contribution to the alloresponse seemed major for naive T cells, which also seemed more diverse than memory cells. Among alloreactive clones, only a minor fraction mapped to unstimulated subsets.

In this sample, this clone turned up a few times. The antigen is not known. This TCR was recovered from a human donor in good health. Sequencing was carried out using non-Treg CD4+ T cells sorted from blood.

CDR3 coding DNA: TGTGCCAGCAGTTACGAGGGACAGGGGATCTACGAGCAGTACTTC. Translation: CASSYEGQGIYEQYF. The genes are TRBV6-5 and TRBJ2-7, with 10 bases matching TRBD1. Trimming at V came to 2 bases and at J to 3 bases, leaving 4 bases not matched to a gene. Germline CDR1 and CDR2: MNHEY and SVGAGI. The CDR3 has 15 residues.